The clone carrying this T cell receptor (beta chain) was observed once. TCRdb's copy holds only in-frame clones and misses some; the assay was immunoSEQ multiplex PCR. This table has roughly 440,000 clones, roughly 88% appearing once. The entry originates in a study of blood T cell repertoires in COVID-19. About the study: Acute and convalescent COVID-19 specimens originated in the United States, Italy and Spain. T cells, B-cell-depleted T cells, or PBMCs provided the cDNA or gDNA that served as material.

The CDR3 is made up of 14 amino acids. V was shortened by 1 base and J by 4 bases, with 9 bases between the two germline ends. Germline V gene sequence: CDR1 SGHRS, CDR2 YFSETQ. This TCR came from a woman aged 45-60 years with COVID-19, enrolled during active disease. The sample was peripheral blood. The V and J genes are TRBV5-1 and TRBJ1-5, with D perhaps TRBD1 (6 bases). The CDR3 sequence: CASSLRGGNQPQHF. Written as DNA, the CDR3 is TGCGCCAGCAGCTTGAGGGGGGGGAATCAGCCCCAGCATTTT.